Shown below are 13 T cell receptor beta chains from a single sample sequenced in a study of cytomegalovirus exposure and HLA in healthy donors. Amplification used 60 Vbeta primers and 13 Jbeta primers. TCRdb's table, derived via immunoSEQ multiplex PCR, lists solely in-frame clones and lacks some. The table has more than 95,000 clones, approximately 79% seen once. Sequencing was done on a sample of PBMCs. Receptors originate from a man aged 45-65 years in good health and CMV-seropositive.

The V gene is TRBV28, the J gene TRBJ1-5; 7 bases are a match to TRBD1. The CDR3 covers 20 residues. The V and J ends lost 5 bases and 3 bases, in that order; junction bases with no gene match: 22. The germline CDR1 and CDR2 sequences are MDHEN and SYDVKM. CDR3 DNA: TGTGCCAGCAGTCTCTCTCTCCCATACCGGGACAGCACCTTCAATCAGCCCCAGCATTTT. Protein product: CASSLSLPYRDSTFNQPQHF.

This clone was seen a handful of times. This chain links TRBV5-6 with TRBJ2-5; 9 bases are a match to TRBD1. The germline CDR1 and CDR2 sequences are SGHDT and YYEEEE. The J segment lost 5 bases and the V segment lost 4 bases, leaving 6 bases of the junction unmatched. This CDR3 contains 14 residues. The CDR3 reads CASSPGQGWETQYF. The DNA for the CDR3 is TGTGCCAGCAGCCCGGGACAGGGCTGGGAGACCCAGTACTTC.

The CDR3 nucleotides are TGCGCCAGCAGCCAAGCCAGGGGCAGGGCCATCACAGATACGCAGTATTTT. As protein: CASSQARGRAITDTQYF. The chain joins TRBV4-3 to TRBJ2-3, with D perhaps matching TRBD1 (6 bases). The germline V gene encodes CDR1 LGHNA and CDR2 YSLEER. The V gene lost 1 base and the J gene lost 2 bases, with 16 bases spanning the gap. CDR3 length: 17 residues.

This clone was observed a handful of times. This chain uses TRBV5-1 with TRBJ1-1; 7 positions agree with TRBD1. The CDR3 has 13 amino acids. The junction had 5 bases not matched to a gene; V was cut back by 3 bases and J by 6 bases. In germline, CDR1 is SGHRS, CDR2 YFSETQ. The CDR3 DNA is TGCGCCAGCAGCTCTGGAGGGGGCCCTGAAGCTTTCTTT. This encodes CASSSGGGPEAFF.

The chain is built from TRBV6-1 and TRBJ2-7, with 8 positions matching TRBD1. Germline V gives CDR1 MNHNS, CDR2 SASEGT. The CDR3 consists of 15 residues. With V trimmed by 5 bases and J by 6 bases, 12 bases remained unmatched. The CDR3 here is CASSTGTGALGEQYF. The CDR3 coding sequence is TGTGCCAGCAGTACCGGGACAGGAGCCCTTGGCGAGCAGTACTTC.

The J gene is TRBJ2-4, the V gene TRBV28, with 7 bases matching TRBD1. There are 18 residues in the CDR3. Trimming removed 6 bases from V and 0 bases from J; junction bases left unmatched: 14. CDR1 MDHEN and CDR2 SYDVKM come from the germline V gene. The CDR3 DNA follows: TGTGCCAGCAGCCGCCGGGACAGAGGGATCTTAGCCAAAAACATTCAGTACTTC. This translates into CASSRRDRGILAKNIQYF.

This clone was seen more than once but under ten times. CDR3 protein: CASSGESRNQPQHF. CDR3 in DNA: TGTGCCAGCAGCGGGGAGAGTCGCAATCAGCCCCAGCATTTT. The chain combines TRBV2 with TRBJ1-5, with D unclear. Germline V gene data show CDR1 as SNHLY and CDR2 as FYNNEI. The CDR3 contains 14 residues. Trimming cost V 6 bases and J 2 bases, with 11 bases left between them.

The chain has TRBV4-1 and TRBJ2-7, with D possibly matching TRBD2 (6 bases). V was trimmed by 1 base and J by 10 bases, leaving 14 bases between them. CDR1 and CDR2 (germline): MGHRA, YSYEKL. The CDR3 runs 13 residues. The CDR3 here is CASSQAPASVQYF. CDR3 coding DNA: TGCGCCAGCAGCCAAGCCCCCGCTAGCGTACAGTACTTC.

This clone was detected once. This chain links TRBV6-1 with TRBJ1-6; 8 bases line up with TRBD1. After removal of 3 bases from V and 7 bases from J, the junction contained 8 bases not matched to a gene. From germline, CDR1 is MNHNS and CDR2 SASEGT. The CDR3 has 16 residues. CDR3 sequence reads: CASSDKIGTGNSPLHF. The DNA for the CDR3 is TGTGCCAGCAGTGATAAAATCGGGACAGGAAATTCACCCCTCCACTTT.

The genes are TRBV28 and TRBJ2-1; 9 bases are a match to TRBD1. Unmatched junction bases numbered 11, after V lost 4 bases and J lost 7 bases. The CDR3 extends over 16 amino acids. CDR1 and CDR2 (germline): MDHEN, SYDVKM. Written as DNA, the CDR3 is TGTGCCAGCAGTTACAATCTGGGACAGGGAAGTAATGAGCAGTTCTTC. It codes for CASSYNLGQGSNEQFF.

This chain links TRBV4-1 with TRBJ2-2, with a weak D call TRBD2 (6 bases). The germline V gene has CDR1 MGHRA and CDR2 YSYEKL. The CDR3 length is 16 residues. Trimming shortened V by 3 bases and J by 0 bases, and 11 bases separated the two germline ends. In DNA form, the CDR3 reads TGCGCCAGCAGCCATACCAGACTAGCGAACACCGGGGAGCTGTTTTTT. This encodes CASSHTRLANTGELFF.

The rearrangement joins TRBV5-4 to TRBJ2-5; TRBD2 might be the D (6 bases). From germline, CDR1 is SGHNT and CDR2 YYREEE (reference sequence). Trimming took off 3 bases at V and 5 bases at J, with 14 bases between the two ends. The CDR3 is 14 residues long. CDR3 amino acids: CASSSRLVQETQYF. CDR3 DNA: TGTGCCAGCAGCTCAAGACTAGTTCAGGAGACCCAGTACTTC.

The chain has TRBV18 and TRBJ1-2; the D gene is possibly TRBD1 (5 bases). The CDR3 sequence is 14 residues long. Germline V lookup: CDR1 KGHSH, CDR2 LQKENI. V was cut by 3 bases and J by 3 bases, with 11 bases left in between. The CDR3 DNA follows: TGTGCCAGCTCACCCGGGACTGGCTACTATGGCTACACCTTC. Translated, it gives CASSPGTGYYGYTF.